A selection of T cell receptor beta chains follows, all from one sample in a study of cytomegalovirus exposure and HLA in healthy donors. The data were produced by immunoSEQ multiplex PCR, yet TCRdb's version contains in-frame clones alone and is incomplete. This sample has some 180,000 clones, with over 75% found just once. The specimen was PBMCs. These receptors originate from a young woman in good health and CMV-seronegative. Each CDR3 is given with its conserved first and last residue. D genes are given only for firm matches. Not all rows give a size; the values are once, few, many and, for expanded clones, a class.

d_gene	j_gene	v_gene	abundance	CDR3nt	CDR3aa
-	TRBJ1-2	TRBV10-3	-	TGTGCCATCAGTGTAGGCAGGGGAGACTATGGCTACACCTTC	CAISVGRGDYGYTF
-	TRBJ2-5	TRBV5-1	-	TGCGCCAGCAGCTTGGCCTTAGGCGGGTTAGAGACCCAGTACTTC	CASSLALGGLETQYF
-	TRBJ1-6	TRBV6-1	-	TGTGCCAGCAGTGATGGCAGGGTTGAGAATTCACCCCTCCACTTT	CASSDGRVENSPLHF
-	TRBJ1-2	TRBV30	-	TGTGCCTGTTCCCGCGGGGGGCCCGGACCTTATGGCTACACCTTC	CACSRGGPGPYGYTF
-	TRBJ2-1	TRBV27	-	TGTGCCAGCAGTTCGGGTGGAGATAGGGAGCAGTTCTTC	CASSSGGDREQFF
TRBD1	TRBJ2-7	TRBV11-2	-	TGTGCCAGCAAAAGGTCCGGGACAGGGATGTACGAGCAGTACTTC	CASKRSGTGMYEQYF
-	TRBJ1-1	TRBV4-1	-	TGCGCCAGCAGCCCCCAAGGGGGGGATCCGAGAGCTTTCTTT	CASSPQGGDPRAFF
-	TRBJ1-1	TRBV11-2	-	TGTGCCAGCAGCTTTGAGTCTTCCCGGACTGAAGCTTTCTTT	CASSFESSRTEAFF
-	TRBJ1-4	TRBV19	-	TGTGCCACGTCACAGGTACTTAATGAAAAACTGTTTTTT	CATSQVLNEKLFF
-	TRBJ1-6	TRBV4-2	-	TGTGCCAGCAGCCAAGAGTTAACTTTAGTTTATAATTCACCCCTCCACTTT	CASSQELTLVYNSPLHF
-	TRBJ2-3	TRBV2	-	TGTGCCAGCACAGAAACAGCTAGCACAGATACGCAGTATTTT	CASTETASTDTQYF
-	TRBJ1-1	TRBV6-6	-	TGTGCCAGCAGTCCATTTAGTTTCATTATGAACACTGAAGCTTTCTTT	CASSPFSFIMNTEAFF
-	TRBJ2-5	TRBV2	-	TGTGCCAGCAGCGGGCAAGAGACCCAGTACTTC	CASSGQETQYF
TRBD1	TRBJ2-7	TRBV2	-	TGTGCCAGCAGGAAGGACAGGGCCTACGAGCAGTACTTC	CASRKDRAYEQYF
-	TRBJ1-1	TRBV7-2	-	TGTGCCAGCAGCTTAGGCCCGCGTACTGAAGCTTTCTTT	CASSLGPRTEAFF
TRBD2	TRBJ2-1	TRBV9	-	TGTGCCAGCAGCGTAGGGCCCTCCGGGACTAGCGGGGGAGATGAGCAGTTCTTC	CASSVGPSGTSGGDEQFF
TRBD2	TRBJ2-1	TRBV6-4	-	TGTGCCAGCAGTGACGGAAAGACGTCGGGGACTAGCATCCATGAGCAGTTCTTC	CASSDGKTSGTSIHEQFF
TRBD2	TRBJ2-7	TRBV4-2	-	TGTGCCAGCAGCCAAGATTTGGCGACTAGCGGGGGGCCGGGGACCTCCTACGAGCAGTACTTC	CASSQDLATSGGPGTSYEQYF
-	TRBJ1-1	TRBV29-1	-	TGCAGCGTTGGGGCCGAGTGGGCTTTCTTT	CSVGAEWAFF
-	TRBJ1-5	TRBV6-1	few	TGTGCCAGCAGTGCTAAACAGGGTTGGTATTTGTGGAATCAGCCCCAGCATTTT	CASSAKQGWYLWNQPQHF
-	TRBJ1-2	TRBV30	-	TGTGCCTGGAGTCACGGGACGGTGGCACGGGGGGATGGCTACACCTTC	CAWSHGTVARGDGYTF
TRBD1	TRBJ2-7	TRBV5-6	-	TGTGCCAGCAGCATAGGGACAGGGGACCACTGGGTAGGGGAGCAGTACTTC	CASSIGTGDHWVGEQYF
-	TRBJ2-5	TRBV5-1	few	TGCGCCAGCAGCCTGGAGAGGAGGAGGAGAGAGACCCAGTACTTC	CASSLERRRRETQYF
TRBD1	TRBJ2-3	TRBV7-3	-	TGTGCCAGCAGCCCGCAGGGGGCTGGCACAGATACGCAGTATTTT	CASSPQGAGTDTQYF
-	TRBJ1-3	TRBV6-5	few	TGTGCCAGCAGTTCTACAGGGTCGCTCTCTGGAAACACCATATATTTT	CASSSTGSLSGNTIYF
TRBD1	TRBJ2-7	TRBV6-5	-	TGTGCCAGCAGAGACAGGGGCTACGAGCAGTACTTC	CASRDRGYEQYF
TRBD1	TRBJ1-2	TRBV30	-	TGTGCCTGGAGTTCCCCGGGACAGGGGTTCTATGGCTACACCTTC	CAWSSPGQGFYGYTF
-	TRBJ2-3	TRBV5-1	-	TGCGCCAGCAGCACCTATCCCACAGGGAATCTGATGTCTAGGACAGATACGCAGTATTTT	CASSTYPTGNLMSRTDTQYF
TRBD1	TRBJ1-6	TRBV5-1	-	TGCGCCAGCAGCCCGGACAGGGTTCCGTCATCACCCCTCCACTTT	CASSPDRVPSSPLHF
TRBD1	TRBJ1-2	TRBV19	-	TGTGCCAGTAGTATACGACAGGGGGATGGCTACACCTTC	CASSIRQGDGYTF
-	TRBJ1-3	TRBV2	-	TGTGCCAGCAGTGTTTCCAGGGGTGGAAACACCATATATTTT	CASSVSRGGNTIYF
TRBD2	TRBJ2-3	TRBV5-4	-	TGTGCCAGCAGCTTTAGCGGGGGGGCCGCAGATACGCAGTATTTT	CASSFSGGAADTQYF
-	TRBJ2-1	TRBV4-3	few	TGCGCCAGCAGCCAAGGGTATTCGGGAAACCTCTACAATGAGCAGTTCTTC	CASSQGYSGNLYNEQFF